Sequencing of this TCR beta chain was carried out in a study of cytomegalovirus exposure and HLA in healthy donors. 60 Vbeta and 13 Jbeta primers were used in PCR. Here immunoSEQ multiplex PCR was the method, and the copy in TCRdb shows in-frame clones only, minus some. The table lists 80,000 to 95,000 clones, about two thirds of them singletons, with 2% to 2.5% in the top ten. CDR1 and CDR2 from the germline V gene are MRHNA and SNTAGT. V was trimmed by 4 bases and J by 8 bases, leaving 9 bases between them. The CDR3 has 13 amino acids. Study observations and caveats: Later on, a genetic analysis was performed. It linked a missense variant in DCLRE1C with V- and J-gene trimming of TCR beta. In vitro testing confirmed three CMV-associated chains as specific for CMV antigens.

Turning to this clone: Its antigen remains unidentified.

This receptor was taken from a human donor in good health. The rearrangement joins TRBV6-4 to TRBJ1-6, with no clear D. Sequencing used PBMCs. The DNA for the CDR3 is TGTGCCAGCAGTGCCTCCGAGTATTCACCCCTCCACTTT. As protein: CASSASEYSPLHF.